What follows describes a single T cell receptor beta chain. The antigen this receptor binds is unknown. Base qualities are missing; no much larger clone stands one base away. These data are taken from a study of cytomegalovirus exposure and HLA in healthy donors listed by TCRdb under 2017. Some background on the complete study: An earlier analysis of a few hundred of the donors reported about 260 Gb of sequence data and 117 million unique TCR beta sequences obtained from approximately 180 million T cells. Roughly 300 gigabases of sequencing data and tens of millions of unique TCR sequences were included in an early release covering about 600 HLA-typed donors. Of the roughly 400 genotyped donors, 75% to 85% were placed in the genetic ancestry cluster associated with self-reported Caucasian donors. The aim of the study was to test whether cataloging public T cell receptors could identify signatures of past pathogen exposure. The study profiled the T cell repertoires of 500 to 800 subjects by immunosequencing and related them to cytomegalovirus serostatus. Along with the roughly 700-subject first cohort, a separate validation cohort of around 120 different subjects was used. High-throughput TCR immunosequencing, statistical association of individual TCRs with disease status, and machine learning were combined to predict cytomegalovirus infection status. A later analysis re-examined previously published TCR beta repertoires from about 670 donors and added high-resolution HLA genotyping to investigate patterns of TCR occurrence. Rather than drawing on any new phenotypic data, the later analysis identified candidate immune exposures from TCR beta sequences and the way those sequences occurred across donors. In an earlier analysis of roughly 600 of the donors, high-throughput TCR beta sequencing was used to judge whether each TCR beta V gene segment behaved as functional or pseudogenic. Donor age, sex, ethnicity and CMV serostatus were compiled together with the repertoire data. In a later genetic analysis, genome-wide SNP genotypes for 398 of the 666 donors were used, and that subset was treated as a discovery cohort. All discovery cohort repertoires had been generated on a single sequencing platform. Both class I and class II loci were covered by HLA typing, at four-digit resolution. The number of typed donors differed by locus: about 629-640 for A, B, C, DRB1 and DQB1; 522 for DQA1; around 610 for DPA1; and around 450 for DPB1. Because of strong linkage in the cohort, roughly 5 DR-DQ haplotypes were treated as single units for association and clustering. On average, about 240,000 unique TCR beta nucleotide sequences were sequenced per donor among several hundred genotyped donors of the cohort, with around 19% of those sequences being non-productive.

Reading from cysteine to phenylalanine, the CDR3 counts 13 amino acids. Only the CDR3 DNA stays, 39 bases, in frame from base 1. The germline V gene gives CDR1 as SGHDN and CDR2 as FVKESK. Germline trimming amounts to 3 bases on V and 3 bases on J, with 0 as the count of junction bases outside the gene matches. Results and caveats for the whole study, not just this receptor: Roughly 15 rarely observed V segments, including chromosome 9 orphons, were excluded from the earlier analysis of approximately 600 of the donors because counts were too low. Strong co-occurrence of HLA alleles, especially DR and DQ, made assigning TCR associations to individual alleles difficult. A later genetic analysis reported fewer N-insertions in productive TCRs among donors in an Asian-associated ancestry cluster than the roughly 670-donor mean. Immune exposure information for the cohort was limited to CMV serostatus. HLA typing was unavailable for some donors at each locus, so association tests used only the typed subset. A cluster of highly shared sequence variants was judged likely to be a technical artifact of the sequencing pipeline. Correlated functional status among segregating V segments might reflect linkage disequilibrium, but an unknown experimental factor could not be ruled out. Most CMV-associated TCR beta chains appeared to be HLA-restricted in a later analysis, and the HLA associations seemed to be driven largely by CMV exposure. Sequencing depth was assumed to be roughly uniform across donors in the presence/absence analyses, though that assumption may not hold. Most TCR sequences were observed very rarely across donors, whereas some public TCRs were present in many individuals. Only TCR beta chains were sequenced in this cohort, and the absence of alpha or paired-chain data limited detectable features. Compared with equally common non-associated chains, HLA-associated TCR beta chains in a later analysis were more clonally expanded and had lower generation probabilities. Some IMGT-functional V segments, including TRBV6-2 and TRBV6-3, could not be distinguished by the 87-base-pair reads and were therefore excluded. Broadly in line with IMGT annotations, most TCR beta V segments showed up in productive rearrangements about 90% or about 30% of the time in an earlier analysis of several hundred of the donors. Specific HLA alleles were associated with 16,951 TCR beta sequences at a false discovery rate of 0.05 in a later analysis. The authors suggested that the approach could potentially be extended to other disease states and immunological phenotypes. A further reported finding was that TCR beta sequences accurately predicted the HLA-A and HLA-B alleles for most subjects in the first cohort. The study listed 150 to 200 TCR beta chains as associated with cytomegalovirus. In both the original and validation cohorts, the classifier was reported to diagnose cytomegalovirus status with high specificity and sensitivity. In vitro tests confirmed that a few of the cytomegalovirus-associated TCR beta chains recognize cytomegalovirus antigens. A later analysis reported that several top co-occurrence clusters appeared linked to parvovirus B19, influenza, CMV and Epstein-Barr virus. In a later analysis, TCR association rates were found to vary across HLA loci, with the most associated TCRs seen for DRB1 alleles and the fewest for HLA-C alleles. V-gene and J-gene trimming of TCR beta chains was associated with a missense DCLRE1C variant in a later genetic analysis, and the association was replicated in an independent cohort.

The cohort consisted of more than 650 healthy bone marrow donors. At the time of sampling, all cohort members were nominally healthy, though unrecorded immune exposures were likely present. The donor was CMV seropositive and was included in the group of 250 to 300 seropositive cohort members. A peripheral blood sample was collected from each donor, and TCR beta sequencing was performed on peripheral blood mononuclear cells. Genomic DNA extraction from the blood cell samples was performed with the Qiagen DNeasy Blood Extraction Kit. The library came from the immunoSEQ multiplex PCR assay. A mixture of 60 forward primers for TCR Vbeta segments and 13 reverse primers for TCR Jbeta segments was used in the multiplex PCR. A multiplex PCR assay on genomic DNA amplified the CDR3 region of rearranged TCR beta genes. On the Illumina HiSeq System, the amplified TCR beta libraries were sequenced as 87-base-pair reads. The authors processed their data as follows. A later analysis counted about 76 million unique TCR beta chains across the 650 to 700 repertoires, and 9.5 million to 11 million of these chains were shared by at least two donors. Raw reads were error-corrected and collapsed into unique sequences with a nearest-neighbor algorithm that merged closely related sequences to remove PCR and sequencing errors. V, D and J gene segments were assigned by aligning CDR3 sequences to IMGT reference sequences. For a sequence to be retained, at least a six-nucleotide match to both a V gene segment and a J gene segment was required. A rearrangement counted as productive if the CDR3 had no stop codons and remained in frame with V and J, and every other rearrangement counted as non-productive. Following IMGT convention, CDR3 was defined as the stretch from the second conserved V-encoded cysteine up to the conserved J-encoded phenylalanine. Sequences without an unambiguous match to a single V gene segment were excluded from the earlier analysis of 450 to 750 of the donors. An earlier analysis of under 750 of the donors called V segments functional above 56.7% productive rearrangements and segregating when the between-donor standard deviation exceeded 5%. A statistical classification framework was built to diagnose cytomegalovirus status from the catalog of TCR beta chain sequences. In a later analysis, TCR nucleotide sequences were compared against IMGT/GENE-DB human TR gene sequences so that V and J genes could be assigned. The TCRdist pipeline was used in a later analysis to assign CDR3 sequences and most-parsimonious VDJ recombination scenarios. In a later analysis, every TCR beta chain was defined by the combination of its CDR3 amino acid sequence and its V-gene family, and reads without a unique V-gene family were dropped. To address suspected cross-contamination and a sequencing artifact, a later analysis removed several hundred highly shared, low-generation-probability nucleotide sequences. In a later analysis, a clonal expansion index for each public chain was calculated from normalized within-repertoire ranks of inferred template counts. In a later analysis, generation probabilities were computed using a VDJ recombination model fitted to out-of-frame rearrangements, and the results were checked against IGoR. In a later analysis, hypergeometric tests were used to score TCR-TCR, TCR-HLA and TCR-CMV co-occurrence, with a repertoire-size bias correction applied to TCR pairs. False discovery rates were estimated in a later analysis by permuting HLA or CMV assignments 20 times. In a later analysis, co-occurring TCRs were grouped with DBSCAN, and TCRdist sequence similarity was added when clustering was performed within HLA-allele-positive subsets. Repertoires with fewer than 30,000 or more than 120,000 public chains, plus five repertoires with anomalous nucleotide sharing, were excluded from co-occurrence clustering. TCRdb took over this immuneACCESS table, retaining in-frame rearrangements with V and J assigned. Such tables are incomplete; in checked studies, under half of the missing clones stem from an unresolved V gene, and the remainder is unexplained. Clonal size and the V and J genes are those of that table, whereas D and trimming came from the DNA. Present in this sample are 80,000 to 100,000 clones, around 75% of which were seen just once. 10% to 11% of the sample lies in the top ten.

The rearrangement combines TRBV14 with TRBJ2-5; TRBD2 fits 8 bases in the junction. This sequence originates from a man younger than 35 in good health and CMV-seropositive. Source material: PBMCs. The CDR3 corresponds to CASSHGGEETQYF. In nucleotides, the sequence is TGTGCCAGCAGCCACGGGGGGGAAGAGACCCAGTACTTC.